The clone carrying this T cell receptor (beta chain) appeared many times. V shed 0 bases and J shed 8 bases, with 8 bases lying between them. Germline V gene data show CDR1 as SQVTM and CDR2 as ANQGSEA. This CDR3 region has 12 residues. For TCR, cDNA came from 5'RACE template switching, which added a universal primer site and UMIs. Using its own MiXCR run on the 5' RACE reads, TCRdb lists one record per CDR3 protein. The sample lists about 110,000 distinct CDR3 sequences, approximately 8.4% seen once, with 25% in the top ten. The record originates from a study of T cells after yellow fever vaccination. In the study overall: Where fractions had low cell numbers, libraries were prepared from them with the SMART-Seq v4 Ultra Low Input RNA kit.

Sample: CD8+ T cells sorted from PBMCs, taken 45 days after the yellow fever booster vaccination. This sequence was found in a man younger than 40 who received the YFV17D yellow fever vaccine. This chain links TRBV29-1 with TRBJ2-1; D tentatively fits TRBD1 or TRBD2 (5 bases each). The CDR3 protein is CSVEDRDDEQFF. The CDR3 nucleotides read TGCAGCGTTGAAGATCGGGACGATGAGCAGTTCTTC.